Listed below are T cell receptor beta chains from one sample, sequenced in a study of vaccination and CD4 T cells after COVID-19. What these receptors recognize is not known. MiXCR, applied by TCRdb to the PCR reads, yields one record per CDR3 protein. This table holds 7,000 or so distinct CDR3 sequences, about 66% found once. The sequenced sample consisted of CD4+ T cells from blood, cultured in vitro. The receptors stem from a human donor who had recovered from COVID-19. Each CDR3 is given with its conserved first and last residue. A D gene is named only where the DNA matches it firmly. Where a row states a size, it is once, few, many or the class of an expanded clone; other rows omit it.

D	V	length	size	J	CDR3	DNA
NA	TRBV20-1	13	medium-sized	TRBJ1-5	CSARGTVNQPQHF	TGCAGTGCTAGAGGGACGGTAAATCAGCCCCAGCATTTT
TRBD2	TRBV7-2	16	NA	TRBJ2-3	CASSPSLAGGQDTQYF	TGTGCCAGCAGCCCGTCCCTAGCGGGGGGGCAAGATACGCAGTATTTT
NA	TRBV24-1	15	few	TRBJ1-5	CATSEGGEGIQPQHF	TGTGCCACCAGTGAGGGCGGTGAGGGGATTCAGCCCCAGCATTTT
NA	TRBV20-1	12	NA	TRBJ1-4	CSARSGDEKLFF	TGCAGTGCTAGGTCTGGGGATGAAAAACTGTTTTTT
NA	TRBV6-2/TRBV6-3	14	NA	TRBJ2-1	CASSLRTDEWWQFF	TGTGCCAGCAGTTTGAGGACAGACGAATGGTGGCAGTTCTTC
NA	TRBV29-1	13	large	TRBJ2-3	CSVGRSLTDTQYF	TGCAGCGTTGGTAGGTCCCTCACAGATACGCAGTATTTT
NA	TRBV5-4	15	NA	TRBJ2-4	CASSDPRGAKNIQYF	TGTGCCAGCAGCGATCCTAGGGGAGCCAAAAACATTCAGTACTTC
TRBD1	TRBV6-1	17	NA	TRBJ2-3	CASRGQGRTSSTDTQYF	TGTGCCAGCAGAGGACAGGGAAGAACGTCTAGCACAGATACGCAGTATTTT
TRBD2	TRBV7-2	15	large	TRBJ2-1	CASSQRGGRFGEQFF	TGTGCCAGCAGCCAACGGGGAGGGAGGTTCGGGGAGCAGTTCTTC
NA	TRBV7-2	13	NA	TRBJ1-5	CASSEGGNQPQHF	TGTGCCAGCAGCGAGGGTGGCAATCAGCCCCAGCATTTT
TRBD2	TRBV7-2	16	NA	TRBJ2-7	CASRKHSGTTTYEQYF	TGTGCCAGCAGGAAGCATTCGGGGACTACCACCTACGAGCAGTACTTC
NA	TRBV10-3	14	few	TRBJ2-1	CAISARGGIDEQFF	TGTGCCATCAGTGCTAGAGGGGGGATTGATGAGCAGTTCTTC
NA	TRBV20-1	15	once	TRBJ1-1	CSARDPQGRTTEAFF	TGCAGTGCTAGAGATCCCCAGGGTCGGACCACTGAAGCTTTCTTT
TRBD1	TRBV10-3	17	NA	TRBJ2-7	CAISARRAGRQGYEQYF	TGTGCCATCAGTGCCCGACGGGCGGGCAGACAGGGTTACGAGCAGTACTTC
NA	TRBV7-6	13	NA	TRBJ1-1	CASSPWTATEAFF	TGTGCCAGCAGCCCTTGGACGGCCACTGAAGCTTTCTTT
NA	TRBV6-2/TRBV6-3	14	NA	TRBJ1-5	CASSAQGWYQPQHF	TGTGCCAGCAGTGCACAGGGTTGGTATCAGCCCCAGCATTTT
NA	TRBV5-4	15	NA	TRBJ2-2	CASSQDPERAGELFF	TGTGCCAGCAGCCAGGACCCCGAGAGGGCCGGGGAGCTGTTTTTT
NA	TRBV20-1	16	NA	TRBJ2-1	CSAPGWGTSSYNEQFF	TGCAGTGCCCCCGGGTGGGGGACGTCGTCCTACAATGAGCAGTTCTTC
TRBD2	TRBV11-3	16	NA	TRBJ2-7	CASSPGLAGVSWEQYF	TGTGCCAGCAGCCCGGGACTAGCGGGAGTATCGTGGGAGCAGTACTTC
NA	TRBV19	13	few	TRBJ1-5	CASSVDRNQPQHF	TGTGCCAGTAGTGTAGACCGCAATCAGCCCCAGCATTTT
NA	TRBV30	15	once	TRBJ2-3	CAWTMGGSNTDTQYF	TGTGCCTGGACTATGGGGGGCTCAAACACAGATACGCAGTATTTT
NA	TRBV10-3	12	large	TRBJ1-2	CAISEWGLGYTF	TGTGCCATCAGTGAGTGGGGGCTTGGCTACACCTTC
NA	TRBV6-5	14	NA	TRBJ1-2	CASSLRVSEDGYTF	TGTGCCAGCAGTTTACGGGTCTCCGAGGATGGCTACACCTTC
NA	TRBV20-1	13	NA	TRBJ2-7	CSASTSDLNEQYF	TGCAGTGCTAGCACCTCTGACCTTAACGAGCAGTACTTC
NA	TRBV2	13	NA	TRBJ2-2	CASRRDNTGELFF	TGTGCCAGCAGGAGGGACAACACCGGGGAGCTGTTTTTT
NA	TRBV6-2/TRBV6-3	17	NA	TRBJ2-6	CASSTRGRNSGANVLTF	TGTGCCAGCAGTACCCGGGGACGAAACTCTGGGGCCAACGTCCTGACTTTC
NA	TRBV27	15	NA	TRBJ2-7	CASSSARRGSYEQYF	TGTGCCAGCAGTTCAGCTAGGAGAGGCTCCTACGAGCAGTACTTC
NA	TRBV6-2/TRBV6-3	15	NA	TRBJ1-6	CASSSSQGFAAPLHF	TGTGCCAGCAGCTCATCGCAGGGGTTTGCGGCACCCCTCCACTTT
NA	TRBV25-1	16	NA	TRBJ2-7	CASSELGLKGAYEQYF	TGTGCCAGCAGTGAATTGGGGCTTAAGGGCGCCTACGAGCAGTACTTC
NA	TRBV7-2	13	once	TRBJ1-3	CASSLSGRNTIYF	TGTGCCAGCAGCTTATCAGGGAGAAACACCATATATTTT
TRBD1	TRBV20-1	13	NA	TRBJ2-5	CSAIGTGQETQYF	TGCAGTGCTATTGGGACAGGACAAGAGACCCAGTACTTC
TRBD1	TRBV6-5	15	NA	TRBJ1-6	CASSYGGQGGSPLHF	TGTGCCAGCAGTTACGGAGGACAGGGGGGGTCACCCCTCCACTTT